This TCR beta chain was sequenced during a study of identical twins. TCRdb redid the calling of the 5' RACE reads with MiXCR, one entry per CDR3 protein. The data hold some 790,000 distinct CDR3 sequences, with approximately 18% observed a single time. CDR1 LGHDT and CDR2 YNNKEL come from the germline V gene (reference sequence). V was trimmed by 4 bases and J by 4 bases, leaving 13 bases between them. The CDR3 spans 14 residues. The same sample was also used in a study of T cells expressing NK-cell markers. Per that study: Over 5 donors had dominant NKG2C+ clonotypes that comprised about 1.0-8% of their CD8+ T cells.

This TCR was sampled from a woman younger than 35 in good health. Sequencing was carried out using PBMCs. The chain uses TRBV3-1 and TRBJ1-1; a possible D gene is TRBD1 (6 bases). In DNA, the CDR3 is TGTGCCAGCAGCCTACACGGACAGACCACTGAAGCTTTCTTT. Protein sequence: CASSLHGQTTEAFF.